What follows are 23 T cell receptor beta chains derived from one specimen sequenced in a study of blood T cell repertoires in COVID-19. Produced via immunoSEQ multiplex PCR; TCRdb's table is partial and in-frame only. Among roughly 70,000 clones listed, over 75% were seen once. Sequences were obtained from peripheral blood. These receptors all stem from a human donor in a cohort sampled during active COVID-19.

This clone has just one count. For the CDR3, the DNA is TGTGCCAGCAGCCAGTTGGGGGGAGGGCCCTACTCCTACGAGCAGTACTTC. Its translation: CASSQLGGGPYSYEQYF. The chain couples TRBV3-1 (or the pseudogene TRBV3-2) to TRBJ2-7, with 7 bases that match TRBD2. This CDR3 has 17 residues. V lost 3 bases, J lost 0 bases, and 11 bases stayed unmatched. Germline values: CDR1 LGHDT, CDR2 YNNKEL (reference sequence).

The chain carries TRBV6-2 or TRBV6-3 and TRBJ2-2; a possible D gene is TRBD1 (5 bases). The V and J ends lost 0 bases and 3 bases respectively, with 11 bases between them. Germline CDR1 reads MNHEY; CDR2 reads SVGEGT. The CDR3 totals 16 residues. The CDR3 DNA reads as TGTGCCAGCAGTTACTCGGAACAGGCGTACACCGGGGAGCTGTTTTTT. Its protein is CASSYSEQAYTGELFF.

The CDR3 coding sequence is TGTGCCATCAGTCAACAGGAACCCTCTGGAAACACCATATATTTT. Its translation is CAISQQEPSGNTIYF. The genes are TRBV10-3 and TRBJ1-3; tentative D call: TRBD1 (5 bases). V was trimmed by 5 bases and J by 0 bases, leaving 11 bases between them. The CDR3 extends over 15 amino acids. CDR1 ENHRY and CDR2 SYGVKD come from the germline V gene.

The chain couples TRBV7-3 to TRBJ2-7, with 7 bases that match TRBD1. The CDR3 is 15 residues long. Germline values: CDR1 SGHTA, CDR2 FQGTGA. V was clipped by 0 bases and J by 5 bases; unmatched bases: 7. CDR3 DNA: TGTGCCAGCAGCTTAACGGGAACAGGGGTCCACGAGCAGTACTTC. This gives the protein CASSLTGTGVHEQYF.

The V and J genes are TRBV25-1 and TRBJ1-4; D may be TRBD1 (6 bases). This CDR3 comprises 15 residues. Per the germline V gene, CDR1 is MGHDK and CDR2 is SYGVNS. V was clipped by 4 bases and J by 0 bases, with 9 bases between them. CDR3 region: CASSVQGSTNEKLFF. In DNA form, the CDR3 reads TGTGCCAGCAGTGTACAGGGATCAACTAATGAAAAACTGTTTTTT.

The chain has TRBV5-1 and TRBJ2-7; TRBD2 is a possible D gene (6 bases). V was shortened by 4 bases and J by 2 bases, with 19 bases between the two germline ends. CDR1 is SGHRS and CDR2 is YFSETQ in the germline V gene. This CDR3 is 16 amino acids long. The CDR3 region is CASSREPGLGAYEQYF. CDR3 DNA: TGCGCCAGCAGCCGGGAACCGGGACTCGGCGCCTACGAGCAGTACTTC.

CDR3 amino acids: CASSLGDRPNSPLHF. In nucleotides, the CDR3 is TGCGCCAGCAGCTTGGGGGACAGGCCTAATTCACCCCTCCACTTT. The chain recombines TRBV5-1 with TRBJ1-6; 8 bases line up with TRBD1. Unmatched junction bases numbered 2, after V lost 0 bases and J lost 6 bases. CDR3 length: 15 residues. CDR1 and CDR2 (germline): SGHRS, YFSETQ. Drawing the rest from reference TRBV5-1 and TRBJ1-6, the complete variable domain is KAGVTQTPRYLIKTRGQQVTLSCSPISGHRSVSWYQQTPGQGLQFLFEYFSETQRNKGNFPGRFSGRQFSNSRSEMNVSTLELGDSALYLCASSLGDRPNSPLHFGNGTRLTVT.

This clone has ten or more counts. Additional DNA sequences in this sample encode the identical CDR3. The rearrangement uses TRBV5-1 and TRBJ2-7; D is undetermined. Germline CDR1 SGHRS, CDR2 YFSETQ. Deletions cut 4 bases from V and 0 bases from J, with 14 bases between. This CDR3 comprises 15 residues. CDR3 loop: CASSLLDSISYEQYF. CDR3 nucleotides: TGCGCCAGCAGCCTCCTCGACTCTATCTCCTACGAGCAGTACTTC. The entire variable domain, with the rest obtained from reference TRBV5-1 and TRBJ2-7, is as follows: KAGVTQTPRYLIKTRGQQVTLSCSPISGHRSVSWYQQTPGQGLQFLFEYFSETQRNKGNFPGRFSGRQFSNSRSEMNVSTLELGDSALYLCASSLLDSISYEQYFGPGTRLTVT.

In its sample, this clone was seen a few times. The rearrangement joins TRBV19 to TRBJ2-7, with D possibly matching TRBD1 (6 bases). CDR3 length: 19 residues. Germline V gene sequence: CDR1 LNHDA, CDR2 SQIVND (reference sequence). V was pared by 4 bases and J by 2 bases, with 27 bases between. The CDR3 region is CASSTISGRGKDRPYEQYF. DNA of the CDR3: TGTGCCAGTAGTACCATTTCGGGCAGGGGTAAAGATCGGCCCTACGAGCAGTACTTC.

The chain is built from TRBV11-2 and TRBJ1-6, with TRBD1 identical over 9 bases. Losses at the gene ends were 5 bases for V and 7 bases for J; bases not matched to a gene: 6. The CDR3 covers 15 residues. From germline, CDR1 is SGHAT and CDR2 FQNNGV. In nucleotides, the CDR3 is TGTGCCAGCAGCGTTTCGGACAGGGGAAATTCACCCCTCCACTTT. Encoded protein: CASSVSDRGNSPLHF.

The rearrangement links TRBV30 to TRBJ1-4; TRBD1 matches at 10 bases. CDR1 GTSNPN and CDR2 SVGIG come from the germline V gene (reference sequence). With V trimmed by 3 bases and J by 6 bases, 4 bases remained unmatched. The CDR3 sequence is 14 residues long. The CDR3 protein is CAWRAGTGDEKLFF. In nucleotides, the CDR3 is TGTGCCTGGAGGGCCGGGACAGGGGATGAAAAACTGTTTTTT.

As DNA, the CDR3 is TGTGCCAGCAGTCCCGGGACAGGGGGTTTCAATGAGCAGTTCTTC. This translates into CASSPGTGGFNEQFF. The chain joins TRBV7-2 to TRBJ2-1; 11 bases align to TRBD1. The germline CDR1 and CDR2 sequences are SGHTA and FQGNSA. The CDR3 runs to 15 residues. Trimming removed 6 bases from V and 6 bases from J; junction bases left unmatched: 7.

The CDR3 DNA reads as TGTGCCAGCAGCCTAACTAGCGGAGCCAAAAACATTCAGTACTTC. It codes for CASSLTSGAKNIQYF. The rearrangement links TRBV7-9 to TRBJ2-4; TRBD2 matches 8 bases. Trimming took 5 bases from V and 0 from J; bases not matched to a gene: 3. Looked up from germline, CDR1 is SEHNR and CDR2 is FQNEAQ (reference sequence). The CDR3 sequence is 15 residues long.

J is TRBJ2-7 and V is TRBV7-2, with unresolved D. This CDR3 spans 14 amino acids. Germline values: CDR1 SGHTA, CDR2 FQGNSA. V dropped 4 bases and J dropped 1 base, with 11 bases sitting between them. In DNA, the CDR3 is TGTGCCAGCAGCTCTCTAGATGTATCCTACGAGCAGTACTTC. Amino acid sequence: CASSSLDVSYEQYF.

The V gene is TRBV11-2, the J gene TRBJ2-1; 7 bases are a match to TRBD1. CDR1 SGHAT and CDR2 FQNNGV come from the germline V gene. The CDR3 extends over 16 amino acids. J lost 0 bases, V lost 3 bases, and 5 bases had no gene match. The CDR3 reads CASSFPGQSSYNEQFF. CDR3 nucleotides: TGTGCCAGCAGCTTCCCGGGACAGAGCTCCTACAATGAGCAGTTCTTC.

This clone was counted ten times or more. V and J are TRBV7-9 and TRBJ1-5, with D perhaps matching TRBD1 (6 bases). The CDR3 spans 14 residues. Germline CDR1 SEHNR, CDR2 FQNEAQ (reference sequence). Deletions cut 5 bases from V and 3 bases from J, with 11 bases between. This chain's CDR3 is CASSADSANQPQHF. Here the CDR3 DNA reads TGTGCCAGCAGCGCGGACAGTGCCAATCAGCCCCAGCATTTT.

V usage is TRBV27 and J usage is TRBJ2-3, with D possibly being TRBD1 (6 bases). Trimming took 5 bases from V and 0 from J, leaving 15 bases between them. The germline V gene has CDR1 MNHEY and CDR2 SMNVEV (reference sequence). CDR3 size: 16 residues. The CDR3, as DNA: TGTGCCAGCAGTCTTGGGGGCCCGGCAAGCACAGATACGCAGTATTTT. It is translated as CASSLGGPASTDTQYF.

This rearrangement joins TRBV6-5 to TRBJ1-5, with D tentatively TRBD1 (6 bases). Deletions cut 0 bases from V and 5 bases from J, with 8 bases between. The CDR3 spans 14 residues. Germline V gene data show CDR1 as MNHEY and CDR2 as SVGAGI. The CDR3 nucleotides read TGTGCCAGCAGTTACTCGAGGACAGATCAGCCCCAGCATTTT. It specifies CASSYSRTDQPQHF.

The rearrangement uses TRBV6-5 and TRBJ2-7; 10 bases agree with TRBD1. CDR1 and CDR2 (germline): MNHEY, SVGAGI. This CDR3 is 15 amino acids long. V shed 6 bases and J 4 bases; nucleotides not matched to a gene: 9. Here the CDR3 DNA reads TGTGCCAGCAGCGCGACAGGGGGCTCGAGATACGAGCAGTACTTC. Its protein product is CASSATGGSRYEQYF.

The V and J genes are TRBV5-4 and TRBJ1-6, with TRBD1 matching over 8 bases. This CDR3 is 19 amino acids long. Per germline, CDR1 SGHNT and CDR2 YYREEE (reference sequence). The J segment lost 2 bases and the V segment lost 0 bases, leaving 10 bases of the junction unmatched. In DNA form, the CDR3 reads TGTGCCAGCAGCTTGGTGGGCAGGGGGCGCGTCACCTATAATTCACCCCTCCACTTT. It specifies CASSLVGRGRVTYNSPLHF.

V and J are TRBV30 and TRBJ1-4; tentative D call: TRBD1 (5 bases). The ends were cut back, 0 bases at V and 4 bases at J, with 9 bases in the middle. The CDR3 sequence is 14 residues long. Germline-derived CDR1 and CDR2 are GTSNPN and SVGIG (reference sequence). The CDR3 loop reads CAWSVGGFNEKLFF. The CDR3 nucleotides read TGTGCCTGGAGTGTCGGGGGGTTTAATGAAAAACTGTTTTTT.

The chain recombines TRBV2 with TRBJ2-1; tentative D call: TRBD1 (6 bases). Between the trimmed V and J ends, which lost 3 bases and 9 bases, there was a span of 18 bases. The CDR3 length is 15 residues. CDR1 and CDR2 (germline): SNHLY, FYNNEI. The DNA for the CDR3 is TGTGCCAGCAGTGAGGGGGCCCTTAGACGTAGTGAGCAGTTCTTC. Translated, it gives CASSEGALRRSEQFF.

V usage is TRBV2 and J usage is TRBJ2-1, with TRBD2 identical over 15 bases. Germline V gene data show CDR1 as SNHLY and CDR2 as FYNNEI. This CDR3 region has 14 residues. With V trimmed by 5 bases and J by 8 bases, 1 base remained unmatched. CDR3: CASSRTSGRDEQFF. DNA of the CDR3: TGTGCCAGCAGTCGGACTAGCGGGAGGGATGAGCAGTTCTTC.